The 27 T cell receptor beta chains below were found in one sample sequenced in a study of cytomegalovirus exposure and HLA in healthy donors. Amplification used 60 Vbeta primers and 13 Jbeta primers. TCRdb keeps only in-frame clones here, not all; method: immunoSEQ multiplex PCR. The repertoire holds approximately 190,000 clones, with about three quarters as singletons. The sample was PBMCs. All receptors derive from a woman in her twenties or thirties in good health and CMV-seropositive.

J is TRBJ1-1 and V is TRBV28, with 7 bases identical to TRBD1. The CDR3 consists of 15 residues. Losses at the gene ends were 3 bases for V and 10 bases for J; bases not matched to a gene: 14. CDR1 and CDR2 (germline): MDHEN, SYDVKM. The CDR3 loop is CASSFLGQPAIGAFF. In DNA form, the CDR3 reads TGTGCCAGCAGTTTTTTGGGACAGCCCGCCATAGGAGCTTTCTTT. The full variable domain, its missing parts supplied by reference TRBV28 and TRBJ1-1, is DVKVTQSSRYLVKRTGEKVFLECVQDMDHENMFWYRQDPGLGLRLIYFSYDVKMKEKGDIPEGYSVSREKKERFSLILESASTNQTSMYLCASSFLGQPAIGAFFGQGTRLTVV.

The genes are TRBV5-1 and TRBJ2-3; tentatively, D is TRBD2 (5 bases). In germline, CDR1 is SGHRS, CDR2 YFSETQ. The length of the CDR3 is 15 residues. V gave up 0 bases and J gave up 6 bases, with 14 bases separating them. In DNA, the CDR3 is TGCGCCAGCAGCTTGGATGGCGGGCAATGGGATACGCAGTATTTT. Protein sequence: CASSLDGGQWDTQYF.

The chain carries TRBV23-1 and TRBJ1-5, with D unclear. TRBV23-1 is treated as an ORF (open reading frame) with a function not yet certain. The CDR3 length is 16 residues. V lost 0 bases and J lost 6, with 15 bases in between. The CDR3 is CASSQSNGEVGQPQHF. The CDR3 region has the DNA TGCGCCAGCAGTCAATCGAACGGGGAAGTGGGTCAGCCCCAGCATTTT.

The CDR3 nucleotides read TGTGCCAGCAGGTATCCAGGGTACGAGCAGTACTTC. It encodes CASRYPGYEQYF. This chain joins TRBV2 and TRBJ2-7, with a tentative D call TRBD1 (5 bases). Per the germline V gene, CDR1 is SNHLY and CDR2 is FYNNEI. V lost 6 bases and J lost 4, with 10 bases in between. The CDR3 runs to 12 residues.

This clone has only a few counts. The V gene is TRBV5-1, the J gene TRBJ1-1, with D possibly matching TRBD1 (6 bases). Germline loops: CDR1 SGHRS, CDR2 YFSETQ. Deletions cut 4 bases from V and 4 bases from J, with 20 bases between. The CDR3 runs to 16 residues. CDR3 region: CASSLQGNVGGTEAFF. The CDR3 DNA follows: TGCGCCAGCAGCCTACAGGGTAATGTCGGTGGCACTGAAGCTTTCTTT.

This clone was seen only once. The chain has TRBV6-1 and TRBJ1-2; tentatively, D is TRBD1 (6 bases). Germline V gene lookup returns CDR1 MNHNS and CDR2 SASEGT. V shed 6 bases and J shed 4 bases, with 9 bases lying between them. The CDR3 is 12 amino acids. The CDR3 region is CASRDSSYGYTF. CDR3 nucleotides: TGTGCCAGCAGGGACAGCAGCTATGGCTACACCTTC.

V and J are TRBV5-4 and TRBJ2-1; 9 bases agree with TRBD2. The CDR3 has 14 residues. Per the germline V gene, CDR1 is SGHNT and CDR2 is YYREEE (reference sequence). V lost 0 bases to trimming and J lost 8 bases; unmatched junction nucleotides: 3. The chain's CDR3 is CASSLDSGSDEQFF. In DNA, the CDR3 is TGTGCCAGCAGCTTGGATAGCGGGAGTGATGAGCAGTTCTTC.

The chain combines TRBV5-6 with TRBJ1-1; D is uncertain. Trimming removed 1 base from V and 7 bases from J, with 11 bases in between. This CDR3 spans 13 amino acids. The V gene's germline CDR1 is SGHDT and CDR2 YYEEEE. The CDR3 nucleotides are TGTGCCAGCAGCTTGATGGAGGGCGGTGAAGCTTTCTTT. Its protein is CASSLMEGGEAFF.

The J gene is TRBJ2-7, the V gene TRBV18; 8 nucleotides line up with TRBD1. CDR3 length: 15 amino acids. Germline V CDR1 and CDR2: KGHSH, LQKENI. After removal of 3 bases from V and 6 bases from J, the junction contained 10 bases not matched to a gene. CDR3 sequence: CASSPGTGLFGEQYF. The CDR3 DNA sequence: TGTGCCAGCTCACCCGGGACAGGACTCTTTGGCGAGCAGTACTTC.

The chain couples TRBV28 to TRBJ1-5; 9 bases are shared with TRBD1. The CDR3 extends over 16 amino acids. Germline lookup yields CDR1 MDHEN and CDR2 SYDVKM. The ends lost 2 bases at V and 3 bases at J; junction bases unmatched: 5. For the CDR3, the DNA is TGTGCCAGCAGTTTAGTTGGACAGGGGATCAATCAGCCCCAGCATTTT. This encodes CASSLVGQGINQPQHF.

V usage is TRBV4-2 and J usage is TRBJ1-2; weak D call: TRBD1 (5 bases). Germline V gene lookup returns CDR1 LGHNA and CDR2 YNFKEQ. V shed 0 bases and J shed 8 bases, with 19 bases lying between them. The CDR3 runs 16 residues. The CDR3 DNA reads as TGTGCCAGCAGCCAAGATTGGACACCCAGCTCCGGGGGCTACACCTTC. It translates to CASSQDWTPSSGGYTF.

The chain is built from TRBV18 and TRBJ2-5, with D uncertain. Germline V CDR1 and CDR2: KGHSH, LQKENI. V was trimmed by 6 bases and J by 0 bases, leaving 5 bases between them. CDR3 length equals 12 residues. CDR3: CASSMYQETQYF. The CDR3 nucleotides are TGTGCCAGCTCTATGTACCAAGAGACCCAGTACTTC.

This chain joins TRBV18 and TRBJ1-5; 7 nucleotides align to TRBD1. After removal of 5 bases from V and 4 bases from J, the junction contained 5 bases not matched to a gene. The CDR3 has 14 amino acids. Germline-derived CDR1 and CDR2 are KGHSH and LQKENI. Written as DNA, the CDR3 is TGTGCCAGCTCAACCCTGACAGGGAATCAGCCCCAGCATTTT. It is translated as CASSTLTGNQPQHF. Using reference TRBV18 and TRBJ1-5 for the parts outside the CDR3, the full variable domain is NAGVMQNPRHLVRRRGQEARLRCSPMKGHSHVYWYRQLPEEGLKFMVYLQKENIIDESGMPKERFSAEFPKEGPSILRIQQVVRGDSAAYFCASSTLTGNQPQHFGDGTRLSIL.

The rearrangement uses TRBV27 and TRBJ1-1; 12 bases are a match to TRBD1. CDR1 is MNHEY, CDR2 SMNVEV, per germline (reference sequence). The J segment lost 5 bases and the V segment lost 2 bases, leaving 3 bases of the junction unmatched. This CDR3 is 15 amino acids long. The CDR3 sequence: CASSLRDRGRTEAFF. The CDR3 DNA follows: TGTGCCAGCAGTTTAAGGGACAGGGGGCGAACTGAAGCTTTCTTT.

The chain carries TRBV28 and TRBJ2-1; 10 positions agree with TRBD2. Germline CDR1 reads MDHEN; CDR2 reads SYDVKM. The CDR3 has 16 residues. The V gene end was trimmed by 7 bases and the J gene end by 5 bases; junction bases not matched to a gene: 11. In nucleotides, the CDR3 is TGTGCCAGCACCGCCGGGGGGACTAGCGCGAACAATGAGCAGTTCTTC. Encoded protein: CASTAGGTSANNEQFF.

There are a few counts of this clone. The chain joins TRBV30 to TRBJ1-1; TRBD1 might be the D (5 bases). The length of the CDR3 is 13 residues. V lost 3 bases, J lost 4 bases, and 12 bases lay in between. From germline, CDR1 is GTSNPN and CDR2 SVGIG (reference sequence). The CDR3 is CAWSIGEATEAFF. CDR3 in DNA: TGTGCCTGGAGCATAGGGGAGGCCACTGAAGCTTTCTTT.

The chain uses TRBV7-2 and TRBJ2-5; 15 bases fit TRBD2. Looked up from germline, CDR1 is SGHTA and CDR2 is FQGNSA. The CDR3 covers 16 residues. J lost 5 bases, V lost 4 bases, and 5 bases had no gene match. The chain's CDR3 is CASSWTSGGAMETQYF. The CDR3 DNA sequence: TGTGCCAGCAGCTGGACTAGCGGGGGGGCCATGGAGACCCAGTACTTC.

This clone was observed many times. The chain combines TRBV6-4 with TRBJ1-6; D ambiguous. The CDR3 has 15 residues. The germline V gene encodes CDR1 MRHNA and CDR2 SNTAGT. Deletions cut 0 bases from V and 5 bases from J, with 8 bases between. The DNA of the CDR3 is TGTGCCAGCAGTGACTCACGGGGTGATAATTCACCCCTCCACTTT. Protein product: CASSDSRGDNSPLHF.

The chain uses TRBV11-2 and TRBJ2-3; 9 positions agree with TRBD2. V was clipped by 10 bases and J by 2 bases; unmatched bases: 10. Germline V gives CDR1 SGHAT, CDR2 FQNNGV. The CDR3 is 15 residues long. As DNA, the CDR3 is TGTGCCACCAGGATTAGCGGGGGAAACACAGATACGCAGTATTTT. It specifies CATRISGGNTDTQYF. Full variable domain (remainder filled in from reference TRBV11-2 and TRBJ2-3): EAGVAQSPRYKIIEKRQSVAFWCNPISGHATLYWYQQILGQGPKLLIQFQNNGVVDDSQLPKDRFSAERLKGVDSTLKIQPAKLEDSAVYLCATRISGGNTDTQYFGPGTRLTVL.

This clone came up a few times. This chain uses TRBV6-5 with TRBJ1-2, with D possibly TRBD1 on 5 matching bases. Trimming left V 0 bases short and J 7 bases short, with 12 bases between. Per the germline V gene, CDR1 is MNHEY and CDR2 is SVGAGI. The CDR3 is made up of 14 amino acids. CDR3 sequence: CASSYSRGSGGYTF. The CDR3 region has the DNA TGTGCCAGCAGTTACTCTCGGGGGAGTGGTGGCTACACCTTC.

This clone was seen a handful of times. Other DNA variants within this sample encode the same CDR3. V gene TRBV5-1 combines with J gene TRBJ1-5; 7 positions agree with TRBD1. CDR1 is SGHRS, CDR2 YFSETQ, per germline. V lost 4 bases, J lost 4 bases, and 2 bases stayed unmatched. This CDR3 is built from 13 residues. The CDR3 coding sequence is TGCGCCAGCAGCCGGGACAGTAATCAGCCCCAGCATTTT. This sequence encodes CASSRDSNQPQHF.

CDR3 nucleotide sequence: TGTGCCAGCAGTGAGCAAGGGGCCACTGAAGCTTTCTTT. It specifies CASSEQGATEAFF. This chain connects TRBV2 to TRBJ1-1; the D gene is possibly TRBD1 (5 bases). The CDR3 is 13 residues long. The germline gives CDR1 SNHLY, CDR2 FYNNEI. V was pared by 3 bases and J by 4 bases, with 9 bases between.

CDR3 nucleotide sequence: TGTGCCAGTAGTATCCGGCGGAGTAGCTCCTACAATGAGCAGTTCTTC. It specifies CASSIRRSSSYNEQFF. V gene TRBV19 combines with J gene TRBJ2-1; no firm D call. The germline V gene has CDR1 LNHDA and CDR2 SQIVND (reference sequence). This CDR3 is 16 amino acids long. The germline V and J ends were trimmed by 3 bases and 0 bases, with 12 bases remaining between them.

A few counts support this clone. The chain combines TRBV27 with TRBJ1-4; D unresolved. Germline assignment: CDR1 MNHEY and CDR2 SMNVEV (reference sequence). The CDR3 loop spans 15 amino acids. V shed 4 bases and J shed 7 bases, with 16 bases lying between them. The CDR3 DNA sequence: TGTGCCAGCAGTTCTGCGGGAGTAGGTGTTGAAAAACTGTTTTTT. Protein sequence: CASSSAGVGVEKLFF. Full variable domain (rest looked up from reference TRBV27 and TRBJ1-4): EAQVTQNPRYLITVTGKKLTVTCSQNMNHEYMSWYRQDPGLGLRQIYYSMNVEVTDKGDVPEGYKVSRKEKRNFPLILESPSPNQTSLYFCASSSAGVGVEKLFFGSGTQLSVL.

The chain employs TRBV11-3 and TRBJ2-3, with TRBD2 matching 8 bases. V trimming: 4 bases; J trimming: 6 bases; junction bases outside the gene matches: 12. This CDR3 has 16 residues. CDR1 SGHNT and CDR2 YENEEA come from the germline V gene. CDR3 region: CASSSGSGRGTDTQYF. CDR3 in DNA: TGTGCCAGCAGCTCCGGCAGCGGGAGAGGTACCGATACGCAGTATTTT.

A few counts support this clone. CDR3 region: CASKTSSYEQYF. The CDR3, as DNA: TGTGCCAGCAAAACGAGCTCCTACGAGCAGTACTTC. This sequence joins TRBV28 and TRBJ2-7, with D hard to call. Trimming pared 7 bases from V and 0 bases from J, leaving 7 bases between. This CDR3 has 12 residues. The V gene's germline CDR1 is MDHEN and CDR2 SYDVKM.

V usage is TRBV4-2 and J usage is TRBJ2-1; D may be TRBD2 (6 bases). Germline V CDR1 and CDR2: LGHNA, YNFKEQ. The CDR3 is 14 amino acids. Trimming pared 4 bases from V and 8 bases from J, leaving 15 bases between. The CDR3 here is CASSLDGTGDEQFF. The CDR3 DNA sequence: TGTGCCAGCAGCCTCGACGGAACGGGGGATGAGCAGTTCTTC.